These 20 T cell receptor beta chains came from one sample sequenced in a study of brain T cells in children with intractable seizures. TCRdb's copy holds only in-frame clones and misses some; the assay was immunoSEQ multiplex PCR. The sample has under 150,000 clones, roughly 94% seen once; the top ten hold about 3.8%. The starting material was peripheral blood, obtained at surgery. All receptors derive from a boy under three years old with hemimegalencephaly and intractable seizures.

The V gene is TRBV3-1 (or the pseudogene TRBV3-2), the J gene TRBJ2-2; 9 bases agree with TRBD2. V shed 1 base and J 6 bases; nucleotides not matched to a gene: 3. The CDR3 is 15 amino acids. Germline-derived CDR1 and CDR2 are LGHDT and YNNKEL (reference sequence). As DNA, the CDR3 is TGTGCCAGCAGCCAAGGGATAGCGGGAGCCGGGGAGCTGTTTTTT. Encoded protein: CASSQGIAGAGELFF.

This CDR3 is CASSPGLRNYGYTF. The CDR3, as DNA: TGTGCCAGCAGTCCTGGACTTCGGAACTATGGCTACACCTTC. The J gene is TRBJ1-2, the V gene TRBV28; unclear D gene. The V and J ends lost 5 bases and 2 bases respectively, with 12 bases between them. The CDR3 runs 14 residues. CDR1 and CDR2 from the germline V gene are MDHEN and SYDVKM.

The sample holds one count of this clone. J is TRBJ1-2 and V is TRBV6-5; a possible D gene is TRBD1 (5 bases). The germline V gene encodes CDR1 MNHEY and CDR2 SVGAGI. V was pared by 5 bases and J by 8 bases, with 15 bases between. CDR3 length equals 13 residues. CDR3 sequence: CASSPNRGWGYTF. As DNA, the CDR3 is TGTGCCAGCAGTCCGAATAGGGGCTGGGGCTACACCTTC.

This rearrangement joins TRBV7-3 to TRBJ2-2; D gene uncertain. The V and J ends lost 5 bases and 9 bases respectively, with 13 bases between them. The length of the CDR3 is 13 residues. Germline V lookup: CDR1 SGHTA, CDR2 FQGTGA. CDR3 in DNA: TGTGCCAGCAGCCTTGACCTAGGGCGGGAGCTGTTTTTT. The encoded protein is CASSLDLGRELFF.

The V gene is TRBV6-5, the J gene TRBJ1-2; a possible D gene is TRBD1 (5 bases). The CDR3 loop spans 14 amino acids. The germline CDR1 and CDR2 sequences are MNHEY and SVGAGI. The V end was cut by 7 bases, the J end by 4 bases, with 16 bases between. CDR3 DNA sequence: TGTGCCAGCATTGGGGGAGGGTCCCTCTATGGCTACACCTTC. Residues: CASIGGGSLYGYTF.

The chain couples TRBV6-6 to TRBJ1-6; 11 bases fit TRBD1. CDR1 and CDR2 from the germline V gene are MNHNY and SVGAGI (reference sequence). CDR3 length: 14 amino acids. V dropped 6 bases and J dropped 10; count of bases not matched to a gene: 5. The CDR3 sequence is CASSPRDRGSPLHF. In DNA form, the CDR3 reads TGTGCCAGCAGCCCTCGGGACAGGGGGTCACCCCTCCACTTT.

This chain joins TRBV5-7 and TRBJ2-2, with 12 bases aligning to TRBD2. TRBV5-7 is an open reading frame, and its role is uncertain. The CDR3 spans 17 residues. V shed 0 bases, J shed 3 bases, and the junction held 3 bases outside the gene matches. The CDR3, as DNA: TGTGCCAGCAGCTTGGGCCTAGCGGGAGGGGACACCGGGGAGCTGTTTTTT. It is translated as CASSLGLAGGDTGELFF.

The CDR3 loop reads CASSSSGWDGNEQFF. DNA for the CDR3: TGTGCCAGCAGCTCCTCGGGGTGGGATGGCAATGAGCAGTTCTTC. The rearrangement joins TRBV7-6 to TRBJ2-1, with D maybe TRBD2 (5 bases). Looked up from germline, CDR1 is SGHVS and CDR2 is FNYEAQ. The CDR3 consists of 15 residues. The V end lost 4 bases, the J end lost 6 bases, and 16 bases lay between the germline ends.

The V call is TRBV19, the J call TRBJ2-3; D gene ambiguous. Trimming took off 3 bases at V and 0 bases at J, with 13 bases between the two ends. The CDR3 totals 16 residues. CDR1 is LNHDA, CDR2 SQIVND, per germline (reference sequence). CDR3 residues: CASSIPKGTSTDTQYF. CDR3 in DNA: TGTGCCAGTAGTATCCCGAAGGGCACTAGCACAGATACGCAGTATTTT.

J is TRBJ1-6 and V is TRBV27; 8 nucleotides line up with TRBD1. Germline V gene data show CDR1 as MNHEY and CDR2 as SMNVEV (reference sequence). J gave up 9 bases and V 8 bases, and 3 bases lay outside the gene matches. The length of the CDR3 is 12 residues. The CDR3: CASGDRSSPLHF. Here the CDR3 DNA reads TGTGCCAGCGGGGACAGGAGTTCACCCCTCCACTTT.

This chain uses TRBV28 with TRBJ1-5; TRBD1 matches 7 bases. With 6 bases clipped from V and 5 bases from J, the junction kept 7 bases outside the gene matches. The V gene's germline CDR1 is MDHEN and CDR2 SYDVKM. The CDR3 covers 14 residues. CDR3 sequence (DNA): TGTGCCAGCAGCTCGGGGACAGTTTATCAGCCCCAGCATTTT. Protein product: CASSSGTVYQPQHF.

J is TRBJ2-2 and V is TRBV7-9, with 7 bases fitting TRBD2. The V segment lost 1 base and the J segment 3 bases; nucleotides outside the gene matches: 2. In germline, CDR1 is SEHNR, CDR2 FQNEAQ (reference sequence). There are 15 residues in the CDR3. CDR3 bases: TGTGCCAGCAGCTTAGATAGCGGGCACACCGGGGAGCTGTTTTTT. Translating it yields CASSLDSGHTGELFF.

CDR3 in DNA: TGTGCCAGCAGCGTAGGTAACAGGGACTATGGCTACACCTTC. Protein: CASSVGNRDYGYTF. The chain recombines TRBV9 with TRBJ1-2, with D maybe TRBD1 (6 bases). Germline V gene data show CDR1 as SGDLS and CDR2 as YYNGEE. The V gene lost 0 bases and the J gene lost 3 bases, with 9 bases spanning the gap. This CDR3 has 14 residues.

In its sample, this clone was seen once. J is TRBJ2-7 and V is TRBV12-3 or TRBV12-4; 8 nucleotides align to TRBD1. The CDR3 has 13 residues. V shed 2 bases, J shed 5 bases, and the junction held 2 bases outside the gene matches. The CDR3 reads CASSLTGGDEQYF. In DNA form, the CDR3 reads TGTGCCAGCAGTTTAACAGGGGGAGACGAGCAGTACTTC.

This clone was seen just once. This chain connects TRBV28 to TRBJ2-7; D is perhaps TRBD1 (5 bases). Germline CDR1 is MDHEN and CDR2 is SYDVKM. The CDR3 is made up of 14 amino acids. Trimming removed 2 bases at V and 2 bases at J, with 10 bases between. For the CDR3, the DNA is TGTGCCAGCAGTTTAACAGGAGCCACCTACGAGCAGTACTTC. Translating gives CASSLTGATYEQYF.

V and J are TRBV18 and TRBJ1-1; D uncertain. Germline V CDR1 and CDR2: KGHSH, LQKENI. Trimming removed 4 bases from V and 2 bases from J, with 14 bases in between. The CDR3 contains 15 residues. The CDR3 protein is CASSLKNGPNTEAFF. DNA for the CDR3: TGTGCCAGCTCACTTAAGAATGGGCCCAACACTGAAGCTTTCTTT.

V usage is TRBV5-6 and J usage is TRBJ1-2; unclear D gene. Between the trimmed V and J ends, which lost 1 base and 4 bases, there was a span of 11 bases. Germline loops: CDR1 SGHDT, CDR2 YYEEEE. CDR3 length: 14 residues. Here the CDR3 reads CASSLYAEVYGYTF. The CDR3 region has the DNA TGTGCCAGCAGCTTGTATGCTGAAGTCTATGGCTACACCTTC.

This chain uses TRBV11-3 with TRBJ2-3; 7 nucleotides align to TRBD2. Trimming removed 5 bases from V and 3 bases from J; junction bases left unmatched: 11. This CDR3 has 16 amino acids. The germline CDR1 and CDR2 sequences are SGHNT and YENEEA. The CDR3 DNA reads as TGTGCCAGCAGCCCATGGGAGGGAGGGCATACAGATACGCAGTATTTT. This codes for CASSPWEGGHTDTQYF.

CDR3 bases: TGTGCCAGCAGCTTGAAACCCTACGAGCAGTACTTC. This gives the protein CASSLKPYEQYF. This chain links TRBV11-2 with TRBJ2-7; D is uncertain. This CDR3 spans 12 amino acids. The V gene lost 3 bases and the J gene lost 2 bases, with 5 bases spanning the gap. CDR1 is SGHAT and CDR2 is FQNNGV in the germline V gene. Looking up the rest from reference TRBV11-2 and TRBJ2-7 gives the full variable domain: EAGVAQSPRYKIIEKRQSVAFWCNPISGHATLYWYQQILGQGPKLLIQFQNNGVVDDSQLPKDRFSAERLKGVDSTLKIQPAKLEDSAVYLCASSLKPYEQYFGPGTRLTVT.

This sequence joins TRBV3-1 (or the pseudogene TRBV3-2) and TRBJ2-1; 12 positions agree with TRBD1. The germline gives CDR1 LGHDT, CDR2 YNNKEL (reference sequence). After removal of 4 bases from V and 1 base from J, the junction contained 14 bases not matched to a gene. This CDR3 has 20 residues. In DNA, the CDR3 is TGTGCCAGCAGCCGAAACCCCGGGACAGGGGGCCCGGTTTCCTACAATGAGCAGTTCTTC. It yields the protein CASSRNPGTGGPVSYNEQFF.